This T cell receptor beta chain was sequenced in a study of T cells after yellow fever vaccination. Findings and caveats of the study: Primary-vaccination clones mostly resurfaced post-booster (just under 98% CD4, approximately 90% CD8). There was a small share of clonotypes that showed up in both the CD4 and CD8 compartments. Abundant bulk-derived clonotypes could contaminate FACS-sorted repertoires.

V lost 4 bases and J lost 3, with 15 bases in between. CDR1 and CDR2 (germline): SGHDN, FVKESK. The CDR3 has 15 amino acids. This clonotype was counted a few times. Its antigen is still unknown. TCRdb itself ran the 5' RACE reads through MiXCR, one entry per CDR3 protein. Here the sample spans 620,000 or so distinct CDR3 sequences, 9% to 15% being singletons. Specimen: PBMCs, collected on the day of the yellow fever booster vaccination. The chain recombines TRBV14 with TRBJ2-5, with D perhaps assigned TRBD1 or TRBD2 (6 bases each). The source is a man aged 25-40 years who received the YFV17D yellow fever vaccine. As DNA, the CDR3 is TGTGCCAGCAGCCTACAGGGAGGAGGCAAAGAGACCCAGTACTTC. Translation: CASSLQGGGKETQYF.